The rows below give T cell receptor beta chains drawn from one sample of a study of T cell repertoires in cytomegalovirus infection. One entry per CDR3 protein, called by TCRdb with MiXCR from the reads. In the table there are some 300,000 distinct CDR3 sequences, roughly an eighth of which are singletons. Sequencing was performed on PBMCs. The receptors here all came from a human donor in good health (CMV status not recorded). Some clones in this sample may be carry-over from other donors' samples. Both conserved end residues are trimmed from each CDR3.

J gene | V gene | CDR3 protein
TRBJ2-3 | TRBV29-1 | SAQGVAANTDTQY
TRBJ1-1 | TRBV29-1 | SVVQGLRAF
TRBJ2-2 | TRBV10-3 | AISVLRTSANTGELF
TRBJ2-1 | TRBV11-2 | ASSWQPLYNEQF
TRBJ1-1 | TRBV25-1 | ASSECRDRGTRLPEAF
TRBJ1-1 | TRBV7-2 | ASSLEIQGDTEAF
TRBJ2-7 | TRBV29-1 | SVGADFYEQY
TRBJ2-7 | TRBV7-6 | ASSLSGTQYEQY
TRBJ1-1 | TRBV7-3 | ASSLRGRRDRGTGTEAF
TRBJ2-7 | TRBV5-4 | ASSLKGGYEQY
TRBJ2-3 | TRBV15 | ATSRVLAGPGADTQY
TRBJ2-5 | TRBV7-9 | ASSFAGEQETQY
TRBJ2-7 | TRBV6-5 | ASSYSPSGSYEQY
TRBJ2-2 | TRBV7-2 | ASSLYLGAPATGELF
TRBJ2-3 | TRBV7-9 | ASSQTGADTQY
TRBJ2-2 | TRBV20-1 | SATRGVMGGELF
TRBJ2-5 | TRBV7-2 | ASSLASQTQY
TRBJ2-7 | TRBV10-3 | AISDPGSEREQY
TRBJ2-7 | TRBV28 | ASGLAGDHPPYEQY
TRBJ1-1 | TRBV28 | ASSFIPGTGGAGTEAF
TRBJ1-5 | TRBV20-1 | SATRGNQPQH
TRBJ1-5 | TRBV6-2/TRBV6-3 | ASSSPPWGQPQH
TRBJ2-3 | TRBV7-8 | ASSSDGTDTQY
TRBJ2-5 | TRBV5-8 | ASSLGESTGETQY